The 5 T cell receptor beta chains presented below share a single source sample, sequenced in a study of blood T cell repertoires in COVID-19. The protocol was immunoSEQ multiplex PCR, while the TCRdb copy is restricted to in-frame clones and leaves out a portion. The sample holds around 330,000 clones, roughly 90% seen once. Input material: PBMCs or T cells enriched from blood (not recorded which). The receptors come from a man between 60 and 70 years old who had recovered from COVID-19.

V is TRBV6-5 and J is TRBJ2-7, with TRBD2 matching over 11 bases. V shed 7 bases and J 3 bases; nucleotides not matched to a gene: 5. CDR1 MNHEY and CDR2 SVGAGI come from the germline V gene. The CDR3 sequence is 14 residues long. Here the CDR3 DNA reads TGTGCCAGCATGAAGGGACTAGCGGTCTACGAGCAGTACTTC. Translation gives CASMKGLAVYEQYF.

The V call is TRBV19, the J call TRBJ2-1; tentatively, D is TRBD1 (6 bases). The germline gives CDR1 LNHDA, CDR2 SQIVND (reference sequence). The CDR3 is 15 amino acids. Trimming shortened V by 4 bases and J by 4 bases, and 14 bases separated the two germline ends. The CDR3 DNA is TGTGCCAGTAGTAGAACCGGGACACATTACAATGAGCAGTTCTTC. Protein: CASSRTGTHYNEQFF.

This clone was found once. The chain links TRBV5-6 to TRBJ1-5; D perhaps matches TRBD1 (6 bases). Germline CDR1 SGHDT, CDR2 YYEEEE. The CDR3 has 17 residues. V lost 0 bases and J 0 bases, leaving 13 bases between the germline ends. The chain's CDR3 is CASSLGGQRASNQPQHF. Written as DNA, the CDR3 is TGTGCCAGCAGCTTGGGGGGGCAGAGGGCTAGCAATCAGCCCCAGCATTTT.

The chain links TRBV14 to TRBJ1-3; D gene uncertain. The CDR3 spans 12 residues. The germline V gene encodes CDR1 SGHDN and CDR2 FVKESK. Trimming pared 0 bases from V and 5 bases from J, leaving 2 bases between. CDR3 protein: CASSQDRNTIYF. CDR3 coding DNA: TGTGCCAGCAGCCAAGATAGAAACACCATATATTTT.

V gene TRBV28 combines with J gene TRBJ2-7, with 9 bases that match TRBD2. There are 14 residues in the CDR3. After removal of 4 bases from V and 6 bases from J, the junction contained 7 bases not matched to a gene. The germline V gene has CDR1 MDHEN and CDR2 SYDVKM. Here the CDR3 DNA reads TGTGCCAGCAGTTCCGGACTAGCGTTACCCGAGCAGTACTTC. Encoded protein: CASSSGLALPEQYF.